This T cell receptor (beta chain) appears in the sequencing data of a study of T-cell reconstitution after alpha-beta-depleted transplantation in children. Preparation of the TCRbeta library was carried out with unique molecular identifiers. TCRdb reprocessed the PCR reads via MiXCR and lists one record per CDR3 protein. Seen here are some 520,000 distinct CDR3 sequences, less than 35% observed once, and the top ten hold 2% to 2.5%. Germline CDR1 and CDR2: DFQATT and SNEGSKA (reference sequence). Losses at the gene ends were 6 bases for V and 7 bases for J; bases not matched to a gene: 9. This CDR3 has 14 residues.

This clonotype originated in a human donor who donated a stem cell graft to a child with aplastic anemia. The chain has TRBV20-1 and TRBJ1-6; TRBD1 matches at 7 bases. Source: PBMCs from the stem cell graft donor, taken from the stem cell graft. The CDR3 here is CSATARGWNSPLHF. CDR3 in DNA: TGCAGTGCCACCGCCAGGGGGTGGAATTCACCCCTCCACTTT.